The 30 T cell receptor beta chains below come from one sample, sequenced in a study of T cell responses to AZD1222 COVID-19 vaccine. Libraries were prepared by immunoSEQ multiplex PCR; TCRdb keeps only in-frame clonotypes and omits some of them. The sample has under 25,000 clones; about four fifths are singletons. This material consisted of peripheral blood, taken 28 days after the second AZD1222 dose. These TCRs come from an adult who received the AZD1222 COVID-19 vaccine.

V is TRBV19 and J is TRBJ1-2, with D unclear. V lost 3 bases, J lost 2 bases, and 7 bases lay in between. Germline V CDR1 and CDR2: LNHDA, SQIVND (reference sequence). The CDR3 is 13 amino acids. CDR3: CASSIDKNYGYTF. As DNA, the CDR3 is TGTGCCAGTAGTATCGACAAGAACTATGGCTACACCTTC.

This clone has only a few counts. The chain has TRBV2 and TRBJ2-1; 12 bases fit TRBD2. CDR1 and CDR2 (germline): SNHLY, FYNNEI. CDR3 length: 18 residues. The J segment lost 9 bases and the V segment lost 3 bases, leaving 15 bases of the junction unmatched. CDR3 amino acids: CASSERLAGGRSGGEQFF. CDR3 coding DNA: TGTGCCAGCAGTGAGAGGCTAGCGGGAGGGCGGTCAGGGGGTGAGCAGTTCTTC.

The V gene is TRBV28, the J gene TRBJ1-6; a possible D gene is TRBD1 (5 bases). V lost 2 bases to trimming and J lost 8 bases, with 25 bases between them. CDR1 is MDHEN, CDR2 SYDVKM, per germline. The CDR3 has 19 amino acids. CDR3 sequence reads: CASSLAAGLGAVYDSPLHF. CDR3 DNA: TGTGCCAGCAGTTTAGCCGCGGGTCTCGGGGCAGTGTATGATTCACCCCTCCACTTT. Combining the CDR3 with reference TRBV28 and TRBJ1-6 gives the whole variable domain DVKVTQSSRYLVKRTGEKVFLECVQDMDHENMFWYRQDPGLGLRLIYFSYDVKMKEKGDIPEGYSVSREKKERFSLILESASTNQTSMYLCASSLAAGLGAVYDSPLHFGNGTRLTVT.

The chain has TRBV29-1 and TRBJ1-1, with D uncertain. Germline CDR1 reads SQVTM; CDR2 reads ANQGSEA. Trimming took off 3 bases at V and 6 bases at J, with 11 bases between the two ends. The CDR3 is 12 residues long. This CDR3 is CSVEQVRAEAFF. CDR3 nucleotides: TGCAGCGTTGAGCAGGTTCGGGCTGAAGCTTTCTTT.

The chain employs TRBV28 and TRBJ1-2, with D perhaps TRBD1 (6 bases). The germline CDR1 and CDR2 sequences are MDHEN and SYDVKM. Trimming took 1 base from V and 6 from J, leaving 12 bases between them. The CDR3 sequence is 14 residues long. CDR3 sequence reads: CASSLFRGTNGYTF. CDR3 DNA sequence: TGTGCCAGCAGTTTATTCAGGGGCACTAATGGCTACACCTTC.

CDR3 bases: TGTGCCAGCAGCGCGGGGGACAGGGGGCGACTCCAGACCGGGGAGCTGTTTTTT. Amino acid sequence: CASSAGDRGRLQTGELFF. The chain is built from TRBV9 and TRBJ2-2; 12 bases map to TRBD1. The CDR3 contains 18 residues. V gave up 3 bases and J gave up 5 bases; unmatched junction bases: 11. CDR1 SGDLS and CDR2 YYNGEE come from the germline V gene. Full variable domain (remainder filled in from reference TRBV9 and TRBJ2-2): DSGVTQTPKHLITATGQRVTLRCSPRSGDLSVYWYQQSLDQGLQFLIQYYNGEERAKGNILERFSAQQFPDLHSELNLSSLELGDSALYFCASSAGDRGRLQTGELFFGEGSRLTVL.

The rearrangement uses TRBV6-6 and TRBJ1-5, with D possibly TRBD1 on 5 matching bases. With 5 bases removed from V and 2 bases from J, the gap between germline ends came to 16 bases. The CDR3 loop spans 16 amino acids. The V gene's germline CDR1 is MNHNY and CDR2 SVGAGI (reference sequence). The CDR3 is CASSRTGQAGNQPQHF. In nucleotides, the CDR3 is TGTGCCAGCAGTCGAACAGGCCAGGCGGGCAATCAGCCCCAGCATTTT.

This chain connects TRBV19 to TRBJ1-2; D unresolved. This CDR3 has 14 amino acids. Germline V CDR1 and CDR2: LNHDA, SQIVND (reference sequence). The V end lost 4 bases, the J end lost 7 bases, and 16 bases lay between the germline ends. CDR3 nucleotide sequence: TGTGCCAGTAGTACGGCAGGAGTCCGACCTGGCTACACCTTC. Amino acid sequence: CASSTAGVRPGYTF.

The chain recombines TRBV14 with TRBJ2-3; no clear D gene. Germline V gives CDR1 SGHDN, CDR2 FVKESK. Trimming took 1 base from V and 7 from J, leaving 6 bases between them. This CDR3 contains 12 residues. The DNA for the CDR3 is TGTGCCAGCAGCCAAGCCCAGCATACGCAGTATTTT. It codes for CASSQAQHTQYF. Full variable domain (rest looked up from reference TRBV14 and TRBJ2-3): EAGVTQFPSHSVIEKGQTVTLRCDPISGHDNLYWYRRVMGKEIKFLLHFVKESKQDESGMPNNRFLAERTGGTYSTLKVQPAELEDSGVYFCASSQAQHTQYFGPGTRLTVL.

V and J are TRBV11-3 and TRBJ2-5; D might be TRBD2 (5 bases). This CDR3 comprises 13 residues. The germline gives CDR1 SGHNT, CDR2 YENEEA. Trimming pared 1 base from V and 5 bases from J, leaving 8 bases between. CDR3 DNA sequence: TGTGCCAGCAGCTTAGCCGAGGGCGAGACCCAGTACTTC. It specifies CASSLAEGETQYF.

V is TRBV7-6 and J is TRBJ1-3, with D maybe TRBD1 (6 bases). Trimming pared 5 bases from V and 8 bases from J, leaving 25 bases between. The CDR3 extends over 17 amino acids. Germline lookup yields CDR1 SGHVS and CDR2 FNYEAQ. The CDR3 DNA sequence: TGTGCCAGCAGCCTACAACAGGGTAGGAATGGTATGGACACCATATATTTT. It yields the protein CASSLQQGRNGMDTIYF.

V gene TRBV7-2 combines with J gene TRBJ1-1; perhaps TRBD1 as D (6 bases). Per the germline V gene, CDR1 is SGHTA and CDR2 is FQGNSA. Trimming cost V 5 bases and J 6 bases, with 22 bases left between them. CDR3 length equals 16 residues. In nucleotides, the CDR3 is TGTGCCAGCAGCCCAGTTAGGGGGGGCGGGCTCGCTGAAGCTTTCTTT. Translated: CASSPVRGGGLAEAFF.

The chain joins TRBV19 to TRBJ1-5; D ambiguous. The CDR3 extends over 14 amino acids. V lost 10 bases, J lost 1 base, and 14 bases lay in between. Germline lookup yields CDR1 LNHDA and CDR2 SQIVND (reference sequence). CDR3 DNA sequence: TGTGCCACCTACCGGACGGGGAGCAATCAGCCCCAGCATTTT. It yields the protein CATYRTGSNQPQHF.

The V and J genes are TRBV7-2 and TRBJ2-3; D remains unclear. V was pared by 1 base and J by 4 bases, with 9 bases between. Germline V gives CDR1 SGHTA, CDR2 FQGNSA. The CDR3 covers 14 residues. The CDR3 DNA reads TGTGCCAGCAGCTTAGGGGTTGGCCCAGATACGCAGTATTTT. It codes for CASSLGVGPDTQYF.

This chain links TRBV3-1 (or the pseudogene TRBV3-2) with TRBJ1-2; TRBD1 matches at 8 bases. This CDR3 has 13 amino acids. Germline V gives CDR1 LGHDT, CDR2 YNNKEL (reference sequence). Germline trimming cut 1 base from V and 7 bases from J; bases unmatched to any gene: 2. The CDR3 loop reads CASSQGQGAGYTF. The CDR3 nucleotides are TGTGCCAGCAGCCAAGGGCAGGGGGCTGGCTACACCTTC.

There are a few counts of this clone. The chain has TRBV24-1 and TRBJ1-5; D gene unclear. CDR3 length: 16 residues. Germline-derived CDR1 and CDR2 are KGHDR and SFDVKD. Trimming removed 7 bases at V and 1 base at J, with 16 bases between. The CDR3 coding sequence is TGTGCCACCAGGGGCCGGGTAGGCTGGAGCAATCAGCCCCAGCATTTT. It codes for CATRGRVGWSNQPQHF.

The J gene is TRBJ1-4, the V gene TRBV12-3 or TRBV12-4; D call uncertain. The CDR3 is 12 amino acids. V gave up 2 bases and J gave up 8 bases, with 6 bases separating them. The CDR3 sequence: CASSLWAEKLFF. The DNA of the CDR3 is TGTGCCAGCAGTTTATGGGCGGAAAAACTGTTTTTT.

The CDR3 sequence is CASSKGLAGGPGSYNEQFF. The CDR3 DNA reads as TGTGCCAGCAGCAAAGGGCTAGCGGGAGGGCCCGGCTCCTACAATGAGCAGTTCTTC. The V gene is TRBV21-1, the J gene TRBJ2-1; the table's D call, TRBD2, was not checked against the DNA. TRBV21-1 is a recognized pseudogene. This CDR3 region has 19 residues.

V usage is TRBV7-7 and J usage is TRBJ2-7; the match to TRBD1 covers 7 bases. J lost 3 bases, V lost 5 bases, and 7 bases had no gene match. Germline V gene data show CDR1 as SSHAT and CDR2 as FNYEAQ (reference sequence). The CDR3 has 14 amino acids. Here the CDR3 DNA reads TGTGCCAGCAGCGCCAGTACAGGGGTCTACGAGCAGTACTTC. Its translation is CASSASTGVYEQYF.

Written as DNA, the CDR3 is TGTGCCAGCAGCTTAGGGCCCCGCAGAGGGTCACCCCTCCACTTT. Amino acid sequence: CASSLGPRRGSPLHF. This sequence joins TRBV7-3 and TRBJ1-6; D call uncertain. The CDR3 extends over 15 amino acids. CDR1 and CDR2 from the germline V gene are SGHTA and FQGTGA. V dropped 2 bases and J dropped 10 bases, with 15 bases sitting between them.

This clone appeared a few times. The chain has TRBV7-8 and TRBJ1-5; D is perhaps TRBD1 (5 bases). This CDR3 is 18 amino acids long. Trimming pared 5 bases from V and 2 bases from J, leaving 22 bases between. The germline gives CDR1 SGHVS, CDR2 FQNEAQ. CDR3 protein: CASSGQGRGGKRNQPQHF. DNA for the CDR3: TGTGCCAGCAGCGGACAAGGTCGGGGCGGAAAACGCAATCAGCCCCAGCATTTT.

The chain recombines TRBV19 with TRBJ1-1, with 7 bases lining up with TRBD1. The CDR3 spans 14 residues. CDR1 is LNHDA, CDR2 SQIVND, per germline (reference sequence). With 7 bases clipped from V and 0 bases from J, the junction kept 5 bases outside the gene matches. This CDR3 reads CASTSRGVNTEAFF. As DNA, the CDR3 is TGTGCCAGTACCTCCAGGGGGGTGAACACTGAAGCTTTCTTT.

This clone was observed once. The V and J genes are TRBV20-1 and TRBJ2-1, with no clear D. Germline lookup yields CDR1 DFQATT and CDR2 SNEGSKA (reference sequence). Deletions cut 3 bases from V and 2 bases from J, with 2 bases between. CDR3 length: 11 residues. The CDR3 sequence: CSASPYNEQFF. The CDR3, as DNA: TGCAGTGCTAGTCCCTACAATGAGCAGTTCTTC.

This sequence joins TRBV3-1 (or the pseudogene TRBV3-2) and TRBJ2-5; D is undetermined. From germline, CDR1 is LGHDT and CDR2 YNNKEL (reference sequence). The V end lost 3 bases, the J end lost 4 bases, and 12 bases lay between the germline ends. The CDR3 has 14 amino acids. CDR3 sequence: CASSQRDPSETQYF. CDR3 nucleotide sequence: TGTGCCAGCAGCCAGAGAGATCCCTCAGAGACCCAGTACTTC.

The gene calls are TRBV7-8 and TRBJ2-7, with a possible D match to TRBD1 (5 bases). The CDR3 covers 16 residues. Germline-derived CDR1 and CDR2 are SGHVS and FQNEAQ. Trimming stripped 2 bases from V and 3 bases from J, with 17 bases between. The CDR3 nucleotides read TGTGCCAGCAGCTTATTTTTCAGGGTGAGGAGCTACGAGCAGTACTTC. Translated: CASSLFFRVRSYEQYF. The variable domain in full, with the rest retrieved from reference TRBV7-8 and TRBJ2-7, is GAGVSQSPRYKVAKRGQDVALRCDPISGHVSLFWYQQALGQGPEFLTYFQNEAQLDKSGLPSDRFFAERPEGSVSTLKIQRTQQEDSAVYLCASSLFFRVRSYEQYFGPGTRLTVT.

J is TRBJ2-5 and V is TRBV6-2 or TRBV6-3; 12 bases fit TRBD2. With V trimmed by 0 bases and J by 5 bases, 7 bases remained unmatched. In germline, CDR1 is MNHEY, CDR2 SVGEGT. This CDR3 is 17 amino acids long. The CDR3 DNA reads TGTGCCAGCAGTTACTCCGGACTAGCGGGAAGTTTGGAGACCCAGTACTTC. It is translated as CASSYSGLAGSLETQYF.

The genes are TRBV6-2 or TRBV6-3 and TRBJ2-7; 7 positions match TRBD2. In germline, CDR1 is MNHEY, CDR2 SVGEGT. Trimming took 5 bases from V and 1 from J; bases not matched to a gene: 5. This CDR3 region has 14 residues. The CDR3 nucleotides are TGTGCCAGCAGTACACGACTAGCTTCCTACGAGCAGTACTTC. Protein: CASSTRLASYEQYF.

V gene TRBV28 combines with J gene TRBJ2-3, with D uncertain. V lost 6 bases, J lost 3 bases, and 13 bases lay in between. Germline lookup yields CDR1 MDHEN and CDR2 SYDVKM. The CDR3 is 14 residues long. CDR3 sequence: CASSAPVRTDTQYF. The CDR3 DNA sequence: TGTGCCAGCAGCGCCCCCGTACGAACAGATACGCAGTATTTT.

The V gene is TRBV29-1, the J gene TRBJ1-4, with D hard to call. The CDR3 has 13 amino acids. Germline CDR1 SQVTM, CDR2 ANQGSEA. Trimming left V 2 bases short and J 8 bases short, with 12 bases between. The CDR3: CSVELSRTEKLFF. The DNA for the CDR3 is TGCAGCGTTGAACTTAGCAGGACGGAAAAACTGTTTTTT.

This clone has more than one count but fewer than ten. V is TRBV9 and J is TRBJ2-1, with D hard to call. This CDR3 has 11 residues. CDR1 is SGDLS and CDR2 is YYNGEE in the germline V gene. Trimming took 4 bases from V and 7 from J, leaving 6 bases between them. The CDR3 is CASSSQNEQFF. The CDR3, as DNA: TGTGCCAGCAGCTCTCAAAATGAGCAGTTCTTC.